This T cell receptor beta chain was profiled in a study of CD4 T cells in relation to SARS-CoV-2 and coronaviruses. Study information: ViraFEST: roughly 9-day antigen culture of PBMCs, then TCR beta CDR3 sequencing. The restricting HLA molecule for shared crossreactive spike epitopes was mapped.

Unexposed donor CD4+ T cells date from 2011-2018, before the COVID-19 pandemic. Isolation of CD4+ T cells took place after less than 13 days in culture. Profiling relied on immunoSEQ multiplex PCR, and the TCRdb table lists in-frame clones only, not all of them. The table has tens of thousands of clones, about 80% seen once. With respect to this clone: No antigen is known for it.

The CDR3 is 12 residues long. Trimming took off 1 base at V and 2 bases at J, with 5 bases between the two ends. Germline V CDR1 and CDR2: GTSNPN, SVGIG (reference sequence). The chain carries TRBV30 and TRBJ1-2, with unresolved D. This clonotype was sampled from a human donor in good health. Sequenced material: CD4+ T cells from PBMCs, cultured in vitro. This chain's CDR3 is CAWSEDNYGYTF. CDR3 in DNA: TGTGCCTGGAGTGAAGACAACTATGGCTACACCTTC.